This T cell receptor (beta chain) emerged from a study of shared clonotypes between healthy human individuals. V shed 0 bases and J shed 4 bases, with 8 bases lying between them. CDR1 SGHTA and CDR2 FQGNSA come from the germline V gene. The length of the CDR3 is 14 residues. Researchers ran the assay at a deep level. Measured with immunoSEQ multiplex PCR; TCRdb has only the in-frame clones, and not every one. The table shows under 1,900,000 clones, with around 98.5% occurring only once. The TCR was taken from a man in his thirties or forties in good health. The sequenced sample was naive CD4+ T cells sorted from blood. The subset denotes: CD45RA+ positively selected. The chain couples TRBV7-2 to TRBJ2-3; TRBD2 might be the D (5 bases). The CDR3: CASSLAPGSDTQYF. In DNA, the CDR3 is TGTGCCAGCAGCTTAGCACCGGGGTCAGATACGCAGTATTTT.